This T cell receptor (beta chain) was sequenced for a study of cytomegalovirus exposure and HLA in healthy donors. Study-level results: The study designated some 180 TCR beta chains cytomegalovirus-associated. Most TCRs appeared rarely, but some public TCRs recurred in many donors. It is likely that the observed cluster of highly shared sequence variants was a sequencing artifact. It was taken for granted in presence/absence analyses that sequencing depth across donors was roughly uniform.

For this clone: Its antigen remains unidentified.

The PCR employed 60 Vbeta primers together with 13 Jbeta primers. Profiled with immunoSEQ multiplex PCR; TCRdb holds only in-frame clones, not every one. This repertoire shows about 140,000 clones, approximately 84% found once; its top ten account for approximately 9.7%. The material sequenced was PBMCs. The origin of this receptor is a woman in her sixties or seventies in good health and CMV-seropositive.

The DNA of the CDR3 is TGCAGCTTCACGGGAGGATTCACTGAAGCTTTCTTT. Translation: CSFTGGFTEAFF. The rearrangement uses TRBV29-1 and TRBJ1-1; D not certain. Germline assignment: CDR1 SQVTM and CDR2 ANQGSEA. Trimming removed 8 bases at V and 4 bases at J, with 14 bases between. This CDR3 region has 12 residues.